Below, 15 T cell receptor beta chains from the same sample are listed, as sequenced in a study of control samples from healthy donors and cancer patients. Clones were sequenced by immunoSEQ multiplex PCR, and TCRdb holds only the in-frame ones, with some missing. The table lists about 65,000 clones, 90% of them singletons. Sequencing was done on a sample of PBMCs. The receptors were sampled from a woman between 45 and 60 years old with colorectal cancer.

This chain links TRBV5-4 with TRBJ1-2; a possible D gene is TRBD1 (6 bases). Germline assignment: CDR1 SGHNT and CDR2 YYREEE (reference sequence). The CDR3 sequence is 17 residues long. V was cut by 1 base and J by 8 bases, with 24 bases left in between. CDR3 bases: TGTGCCAGCAGCTTGAGCCTGGGACAAGGGGGAGCCGACGGCTACACCTTC. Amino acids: CASSLSLGQGGADGYTF. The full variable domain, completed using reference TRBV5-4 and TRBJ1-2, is ETGVTQSPTHLIKTRGQQVTLRCSSQSGHNTVSWYQQALGQGPQFIFQYYREEENGRGNFPPRFSGLQFPNYSSELNVNALELDDSALYLCASSLSLGQGGADGYTFGSGTRLTVV.

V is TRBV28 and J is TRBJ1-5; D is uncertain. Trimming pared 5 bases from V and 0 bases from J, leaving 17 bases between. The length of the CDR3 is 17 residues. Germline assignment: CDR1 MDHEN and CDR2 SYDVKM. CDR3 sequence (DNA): TGTGCCAGCAGTCCCCCCGGGTCAACTCATAGCAATCAGCCCCAGCATTTT. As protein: CASSPPGSTHSNQPQHF.

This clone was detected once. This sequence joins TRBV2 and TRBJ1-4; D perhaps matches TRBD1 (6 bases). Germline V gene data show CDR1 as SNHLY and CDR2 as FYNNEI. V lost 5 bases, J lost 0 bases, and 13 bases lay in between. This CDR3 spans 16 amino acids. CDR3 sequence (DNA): TGTGCCAGCAGTTCAAACAGGGATGCAACTAATGAAAAACTGTTTTTT. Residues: CASSSNRDATNEKLFF.

In nucleotides, the CDR3 is TGTGCCAGCAGCTGGGACACCTCAGGGGGCTACACCTTC. Its translation is CASSWDTSGGYTF. The chain couples TRBV2 to TRBJ1-2, with a weak D call TRBD1 (6 bases). Germline CDR1 SNHLY, CDR2 FYNNEI. CDR3 length: 13 residues. With 6 bases removed from V and 8 bases from J, the gap between germline ends came to 16 bases.

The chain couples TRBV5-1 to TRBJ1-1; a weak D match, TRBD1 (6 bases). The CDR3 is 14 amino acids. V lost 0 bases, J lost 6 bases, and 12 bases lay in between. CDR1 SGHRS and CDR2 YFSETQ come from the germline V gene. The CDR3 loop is CASSLEGGYSEAFF. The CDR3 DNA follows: TGCGCCAGCAGCTTGGAGGGGGGATATTCTGAAGCTTTCTTT.

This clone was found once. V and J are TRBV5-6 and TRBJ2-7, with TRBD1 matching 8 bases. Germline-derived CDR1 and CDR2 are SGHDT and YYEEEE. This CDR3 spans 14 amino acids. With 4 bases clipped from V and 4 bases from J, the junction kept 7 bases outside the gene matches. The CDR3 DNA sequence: TGTGCCAGCAGCAATCAGGGGGCCTTATACGAGCAGTACTTC. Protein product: CASSNQGALYEQYF.

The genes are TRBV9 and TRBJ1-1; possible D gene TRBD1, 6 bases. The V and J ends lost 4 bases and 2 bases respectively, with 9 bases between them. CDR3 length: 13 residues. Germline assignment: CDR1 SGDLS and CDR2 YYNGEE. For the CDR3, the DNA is TGTGCCAGCAGCCTACAGGGTAACACTGAAGCTTTCTTT. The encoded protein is CASSLQGNTEAFF. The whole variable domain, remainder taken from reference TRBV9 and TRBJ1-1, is DSGVTQTPKHLITATGQRVTLRCSPRSGDLSVYWYQQSLDQGLQFLIQYYNGEERAKGNILERFSAQQFPDLHSELNLSSLELGDSALYFCASSLQGNTEAFFGQGTRLTVV.

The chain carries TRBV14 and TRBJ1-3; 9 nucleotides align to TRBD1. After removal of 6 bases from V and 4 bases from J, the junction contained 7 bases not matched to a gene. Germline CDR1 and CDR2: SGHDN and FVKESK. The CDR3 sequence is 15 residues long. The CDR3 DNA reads TGTGCCAGCAGACCGTCCGGGACAGGGGGAAACACCATATATTTT. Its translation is CASRPSGTGGNTIYF.

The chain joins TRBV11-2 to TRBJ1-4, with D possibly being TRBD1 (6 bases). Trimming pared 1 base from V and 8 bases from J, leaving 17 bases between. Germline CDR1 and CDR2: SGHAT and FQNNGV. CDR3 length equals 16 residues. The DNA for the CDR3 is TGTGCCAGCAGCTTAGGGGCGGCAGGGGCAGGGGAAAAACTGTTTTTT. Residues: CASSLGAAGAGEKLFF. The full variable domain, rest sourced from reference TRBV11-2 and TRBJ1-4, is EAGVAQSPRYKIIEKRQSVAFWCNPISGHATLYWYQQILGQGPKLLIQFQNNGVVDDSQLPKDRFSAERLKGVDSTLKIQPAKLEDSAVYLCASSLGAAGAGEKLFFGSGTQLSVL.

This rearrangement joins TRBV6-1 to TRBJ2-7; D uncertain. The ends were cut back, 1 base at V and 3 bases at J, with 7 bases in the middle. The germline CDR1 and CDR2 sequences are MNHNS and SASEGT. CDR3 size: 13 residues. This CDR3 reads CASSEVAYYEQYF. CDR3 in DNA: TGTGCCAGCAGTGAAGTGGCTTACTACGAGCAGTACTTC.

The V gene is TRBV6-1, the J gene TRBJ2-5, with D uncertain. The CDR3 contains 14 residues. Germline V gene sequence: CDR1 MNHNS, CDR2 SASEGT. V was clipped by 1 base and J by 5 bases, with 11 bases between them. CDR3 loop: CASSEVWSKETQYF. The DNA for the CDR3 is TGTGCCAGCAGTGAAGTGTGGTCGAAGGAGACCCAGTACTTC.

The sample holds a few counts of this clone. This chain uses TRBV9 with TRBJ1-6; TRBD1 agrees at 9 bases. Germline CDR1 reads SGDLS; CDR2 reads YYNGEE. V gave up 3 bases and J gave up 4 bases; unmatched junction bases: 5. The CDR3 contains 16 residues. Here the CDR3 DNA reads TGTGCCAGCAGCGCCGGGACAGGGCCATATAATTCACCCCTCCACTTT. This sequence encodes CASSAGTGPYNSPLHF.

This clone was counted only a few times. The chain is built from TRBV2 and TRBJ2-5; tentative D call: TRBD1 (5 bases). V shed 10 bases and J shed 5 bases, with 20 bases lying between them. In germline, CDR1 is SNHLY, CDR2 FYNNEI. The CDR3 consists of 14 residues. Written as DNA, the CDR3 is TGTGCCACCTACGGTCCCACTTCAGGGGAGACCCAGTACTTC. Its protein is CATYGPTSGETQYF.

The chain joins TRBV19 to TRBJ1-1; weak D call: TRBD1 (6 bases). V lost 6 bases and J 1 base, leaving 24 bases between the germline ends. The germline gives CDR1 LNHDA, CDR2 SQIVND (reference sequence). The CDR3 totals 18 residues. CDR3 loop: CASSLDRHNRAQNTEAFF. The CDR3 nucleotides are TGTGCCAGTAGCCTCGACCGACACAACAGGGCACAGAACACTGAAGCTTTCTTT.

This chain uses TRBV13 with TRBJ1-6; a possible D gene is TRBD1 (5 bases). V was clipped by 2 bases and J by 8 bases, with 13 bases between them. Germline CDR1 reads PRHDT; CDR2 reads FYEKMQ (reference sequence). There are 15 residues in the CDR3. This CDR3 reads CASSLYGGRDSPLHF. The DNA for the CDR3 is TGTGCCAGCAGCTTATATGGGGGTCGGGATTCACCCCTCCACTTT.